This TCR beta chain originates from a study of T cell responses to AZD1222 COVID-19 vaccine. The assay was immunoSEQ multiplex PCR, and TCRdb's table has in-frame clones only and misses some. The sample lists about 160,000 clones, more than 75% occurring once. Trimming stripped 2 bases from V and 3 bases from J, with 14 bases between. This CDR3 spans 16 amino acids. Germline CDR1 is SGHRS and CDR2 is YFSETQ. The chain joins TRBV5-1 to TRBJ2-2; a weak D match, TRBD1 (5 bases). The receptor's source is an adult who received the AZD1222 COVID-19 vaccine. The input for sequencing was peripheral blood, taken 28 days after the second AZD1222 dose. The CDR3: CASSFRSQGDTGELFF. CDR3 sequence (DNA): TGCGCCAGCAGCTTTCGGAGCCAAGGGGACACCGGGGAGCTGTTTTTT.